Below, 18 T cell receptor beta chains from the same sample are listed, as sequenced in a study of regulatory T cells in long-lasting Graves disease. TCR beta libraries were built with iRepertoire HTBI primers and Arm-PCR of CDR3 regions. From the multiplex PCR reads, TCRdb called clonotypes with MiXCR, one entry per CDR3 protein. The sample shows under 300,000 distinct CDR3 sequences, roughly a fifth of them seen only once. Time point given: newly diagnosed GD, antithyroid drugs for less than 3 months. After RNA was extracted from PBMCs, the TCR library was made from it. The sequences come from peripheral blood mononuclear cells (PBMCs), collected at new diagnosis, from a patient treated with antithyroid drugs. Source of these receptors: a female donor with Graves disease.

Note on this clonotype: Given a much more abundant clone one base away, this may be a read error. The chain recombines TRBV11-2 with TRBJ1-2; TRBD1 might be the D (5 bases). Trimming removed 0 bases from V and 12 bases from J, with 11 bases in between. The CDR3 has 12 amino acids. Germline V gene lookup returns CDR1 SGHAT and CDR2 FQNNGV. Here the CDR3 reads CASSLERDGHTF. The CDR3 nucleotides read TGTGCCAGCAGCTTAGAGAGGGACGGCCACACCTTC.

With respect to this clonotype: Just one base apart from a much larger clone, this may be a read error. The genes are TRBV20-1 and TRBJ2-5, with unresolved D. The CDR3 length is 14 residues. Germline CDR1 reads DFQATT; CDR2 reads SNEGSKA (reference sequence). The chain's CDR3 is CSAREGGTYNEKFF. In nucleotides, the CDR3 is TGCAGTGCTAGAGAGGGCGGCACCTACAATGAGAAGTTCTTC.

This clonotype was seen repeatedly, ten times or more. This sequence joins TRBV4-3 and TRBJ2-4; D might be TRBD1 (5 bases). V lost 3 bases and J lost 0, with 15 bases in between. The CDR3 consists of 17 residues. Germline CDR1 reads LGHNA; CDR2 reads YSLEER. The CDR3 nucleotides read TGCGCCAGCAGCCACGCAGACAGAGCCCTAGCCAAAAACATTCAGTACTTC. Its protein is CASSHADRALAKNIQYF.

This clonotype occurred once. The chain links TRBV30 to TRBJ1-1; tentative D call: TRBD1 (5 bases). V was trimmed by 0 bases and J by 5 bases, leaving 22 bases between them. Germline assignment: CDR1 GTSNPN and CDR2 SVGIG (reference sequence). The CDR3 spans 17 residues. The CDR3 sequence is CAWSVQEGLHFGTEAFF. The CDR3 DNA reads TGTGCCTGGAGTGTACAGGAGGGGCTGCACTTTGGGACTGAAGCTTTCTTT.

This clonotype was detected many times. The rearrangement uses TRBV13 and TRBJ1-2; D call uncertain. The CDR3 sequence is 14 residues long. Germline loops: CDR1 PRHDT, CDR2 FYEKMQ (reference sequence). Deletions cut 5 bases from V and 0 bases from J, with 10 bases between. CDR3 sequence: CASSIETTNYGYTF. The DNA for the CDR3 is TGTGCCAGCAGCATTGAAACGACTAACTATGGCTACACCTTC.

The table lists this clonotype with many counts. The V and J genes are TRBV6-2 or TRBV6-3 and TRBJ1-1, with a tentative D call TRBD1 (5 bases). V dropped 2 bases and J dropped 9 bases, with 7 bases sitting between them. The V gene's germline CDR1 is MNHEY and CDR2 SVGEGT. The CDR3 runs to 11 residues. CDR3 loop: CASSYGGKAFF. The CDR3 bases are TGTGCCAGCAGTTACGGGGGTAAAGCTTTCTTT.

Many counts were recorded for this clonotype. This rearrangement joins TRBV5-1 to TRBJ1-1; a weak D match, TRBD1 (6 bases). V lost 0 bases to trimming and J lost 1 base, with 13 bases between them. The CDR3 spans 16 residues. CDR1 and CDR2 from the germline V gene are SGHRS and YFSETQ. The CDR3 sequence: CASSLEGGRANTEAFF. CDR3 nucleotides: TGCGCCAGCAGCTTGGAGGGGGGCAGGGCGAACACTGAAGCTTTCTTT.

This chain joins TRBV28 and TRBJ2-7; maybe TRBD1 (7 bases). The CDR3 extends over 19 amino acids. Germline V gene lookup returns CDR1 MDHEN and CDR2 SYDVKM. Trimming stripped 4 bases from V and 0 bases from J, with 25 bases between. The CDR3 DNA is TGTGCCAGCAGTTGGGCGGGACAGATCAAACCGGGGAGCTCCTACGAGCAGTACTTC. This codes for CASSWAGQIKPGSSYEQYF.

This clonotype was counted at least ten times. The chain is built from TRBV5-1 and TRBJ1-2, with D possibly matching TRBD1 (6 bases). The V gene's germline CDR1 is SGHRS and CDR2 YFSETQ. Trimming cost V 4 bases and J 7 bases, with 11 bases left between them. This CDR3 has 12 residues. The CDR3 reads CASSPEGGGYTF. CDR3 sequence (DNA): TGCGCCAGCAGCCCCGAAGGGGGTGGCTACACCTTC.

There are many counts of this clonotype. The chain recombines TRBV11-1 with TRBJ2-3; TRBD1 might be the D (5 bases). The CDR3 sequence is 13 residues long. Trimming shortened V by 2 bases and J by 4 bases, and 7 bases separated the two germline ends. The germline V gene encodes CDR1 SGHAT and CDR2 FQDESV (reference sequence). The CDR3 reads CASSLSRADTQYF. In DNA, the CDR3 is TGTGCCAGCAGCTTAAGCAGGGCAGATACGCAGTATTTT. Using reference TRBV11-1 and TRBJ2-3 for the parts outside the CDR3, the full variable domain is EAEVAQSPRYKITEKSQAVAFWCDPISGHATLYWYRQILGQGPELLVQFQDESVVDDSQLPKDRFSAERLKGVDSTLKIQPAELGDSAMYLCASSLSRADTQYFGPGTRLTVL.

Many counts were recorded for this clonotype. This chain joins TRBV5-4 and TRBJ1-3; D is perhaps TRBD1 (5 bases). In germline, CDR1 is SGHNT, CDR2 YYREEE (reference sequence). V was cut by 0 bases and J by 8 bases, with 9 bases left in between. This CDR3 region has 13 residues. The CDR3 DNA is TGTGCCAGCAGCTTGGAGTTAGGGGACACCATATATTTT. This encodes CASSLELGDTIYF.

This clonotype was observed a few times. The chain is built from TRBV6-2 or TRBV6-3 and TRBJ1-5; D not certain. V gave up 0 bases and J gave up 0 bases, with 6 bases separating them. This CDR3 has 15 amino acids. Germline V lookup: CDR1 MNHEY, CDR2 SVGEGT. For the CDR3, the DNA is TGTGCCAGCAGTTACTCGGGTTATAGCAATCAGCCCCAGCATTTT. Its protein product is CASSYSGYSNQPQHF.

This clonotype has only a few counts. A read error may be the cause here, since a much bigger clone is one base away. The CDR3 carries no conserved terminal phenylalanine or tryptophan, so it likely arises from a read error. V is TRBV30 and J is TRBJ1-1, with D uncertain. The CDR3 is made up of 14 amino acids. Trimming cost V 1 base and J 0 bases, with 9 bases left between them. The germline CDR1 and CDR2 sequences are GTSNPN and SVGIG (reference sequence). CDR3 nucleotide sequence: TGTGCCTGGAGTGGAGGACCGTTGAACACTGAAGCTTTCCTT. This translates into CAWSGGPLNTEAFL.

This clonotype came up once. With a much larger clone just one base away, this may be a read error. CDR3 region: CARSLWGEGNQPQHF. For the CDR3, the DNA is TGCGCCCGCAGCCTCTGGGGCGAGGGCAATCAGCCCCAGCATTTT. J is TRBJ1-5 and V is TRBV4-1; tentative D call: TRBD1 (5 bases). Germline V CDR1 and CDR2: MGHRA, YSYEKL. The CDR3 has 15 amino acids.

This clonotype has at least ten counts. This chain links TRBV12-3 or TRBV12-4 with TRBJ2-1; D may match TRBD1 or TRBD2 (5 bases each). V lost 7 bases to trimming and J lost 5 bases, with 21 bases between them. This CDR3 is built from 16 residues. Written as DNA, the CDR3 is TGTGCCAGCACCAAAAAGATTGGGGGAACGGACAATGAGCAGTTCTTC. As protein: CASTKKIGGTDNEQFF.

This clonotype was seen a handful of times. This chain uses TRBV7-9 with TRBJ2-5; 9 bases line up with TRBD2. CDR1 and CDR2 from the germline V gene are SEHNR and FQNEAQ (reference sequence). CDR3 length equals 17 residues. Germline trimming cut 6 bases from V and 4 bases from J; bases unmatched to any gene: 15. The CDR3 DNA is TGTGCCAGCAGGCGCCCTGGAGCGGGGGGCCCTCGAGAGACCCAGTACTTC. Translated, it gives CASRRPGAGGPRETQYF.

The rearrangement links TRBV2 to TRBJ2-1, with D unclear. This CDR3 spans 15 amino acids. With 6 bases removed from V and 4 bases from J, the gap between germline ends came to 16 bases. The germline V gene encodes CDR1 SNHLY and CDR2 FYNNEI. The DNA of the CDR3 is TGTGCCAGCAGCGCTAAAAGGTCGAATTACAATGAGCAGTTCTTC. Residues: CASSAKRSNYNEQFF.

V is TRBV6-1 and J is TRBJ2-7, with TRBD1 as a possible D gene (5 bases). The CDR3 runs to 14 residues. The germline gives CDR1 MNHNS, CDR2 SASEGT. The V and J ends lost 5 bases and 5 bases respectively, with 16 bases between them. The CDR3 reads CASSLRTIFNEQYF. CDR3 bases: TGTGCCAGCAGTCTGCGGACAATTTTCAACGAGCAGTACTTC.